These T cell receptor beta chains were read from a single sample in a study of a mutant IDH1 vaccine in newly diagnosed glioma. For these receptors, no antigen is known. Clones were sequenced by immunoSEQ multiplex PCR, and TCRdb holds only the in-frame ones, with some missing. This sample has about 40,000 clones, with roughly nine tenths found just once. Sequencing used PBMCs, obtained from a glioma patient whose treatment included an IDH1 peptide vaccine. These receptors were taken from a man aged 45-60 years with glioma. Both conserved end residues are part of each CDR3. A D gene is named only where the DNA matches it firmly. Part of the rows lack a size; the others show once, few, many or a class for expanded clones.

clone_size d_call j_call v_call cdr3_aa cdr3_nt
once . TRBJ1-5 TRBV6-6 CASVDSPGNQPQHF TGTGCCAGCGTAGACTCCCCTGGCAATCAGCCCCAGCATTTT
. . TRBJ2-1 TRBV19 CASSIGLANNEQFF TGTGCCAGTAGTATCGGGCTAGCCAACAATGAGCAGTTCTTC
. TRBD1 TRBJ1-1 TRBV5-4 CASSSQGGGTEAFF TGTGCCAGCAGCTCGCAGGGGGGCGGCACTGAAGCTTTCTTT
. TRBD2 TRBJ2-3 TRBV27 CASSWLAGLAGSTAGGTQYF TGTGCCAGCAGCTGGTTAGCGGGACTAGCGGGATCCACAGCTGGGGGTACGCAGTATTTT
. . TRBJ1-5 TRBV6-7 CASGPGRPQHF TGTGCCAGCGGTCCAGGCCGGCCCCAGCATTTT
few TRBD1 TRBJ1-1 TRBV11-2 CASSDRGRTGAFF TGTGCCAGCAGCGACAGGGGGCGAACCGGGGCTTTCTTT
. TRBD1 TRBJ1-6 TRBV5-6 CASRSFQGANSPLHF TGTGCCAGCAGAAGTTTTCAGGGGGCGAATTCACCCCTCCACTTT
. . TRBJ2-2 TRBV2 CASRGGRSGELFF TGTGCCAGCAGAGGGGGAAGATCCGGGGAGCTGTTTTTT
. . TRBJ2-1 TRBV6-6 CASSYSISAGPFF TGTGCCAGCAGTTACTCGATATCGGCCGGTCCGTTCTTC
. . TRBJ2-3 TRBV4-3 CASSQESSGGEDTQYF TGCGCCAGCAGCCAAGAGTCGTCGGGGGGCGAGGATACGCAGTATTTT
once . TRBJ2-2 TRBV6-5 CASSSPGSGELFF TGTGCCAGCAGCTCCCCGGGATCCGGGGAGCTGTTTTTT
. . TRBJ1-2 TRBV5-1 CASSPMMGPVGYTF TGCGCCAGCAGCCCGATGATGGGACCTGTTGGGTACACCTTC
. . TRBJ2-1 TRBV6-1 CASSEAKGTGTYNEQFF TGTGCCAGCAGTGAAGCGAAGGGTACAGGAACCTACAATGAGCAGTTCTTC
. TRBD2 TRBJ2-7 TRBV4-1 CASSQTSGLYEQYF TGCGCCAGCAGCCAGACTAGCGGACTCTACGAGCAGTACTTC
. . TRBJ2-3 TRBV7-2 CASRYNTDTQYF TGTGCCAGCAGGTACAATACAGATACGCAGTATTTT
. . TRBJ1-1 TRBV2 CASATAGGNTEAFF TGTGCCAGCGCCACCGCAGGAGGTAACACTGAAGCTTTCTTT
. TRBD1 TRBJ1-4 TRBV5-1 CASSLGQGARNEKLFF TGCGCCAGCAGCTTGGGGCAGGGGGCTCGAAATGAAAAACTGTTTTTT
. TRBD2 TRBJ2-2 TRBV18 CASSPTSGRAGTGELFF TGTGCCAGCTCACCAACTAGCGGGAGGGCCGGTACCGGGGAGCTGTTTTTT
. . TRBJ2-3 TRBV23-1 CASTTPPSRGTDTQYF TGCGCCAGCACTACACCCCCTAGCCGGGGCACAGATACGCAGTATTTT
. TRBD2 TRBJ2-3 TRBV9 CASSEGLAGVDTQYF TGTGCCAGCAGCGAGGGACTAGCGGGAGTAGATACGCAGTATTTT
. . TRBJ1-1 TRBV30 CAWSVGLNTEAFF TGTGCCTGGAGTGTAGGGTTGAACACTGAAGCTTTCTTT
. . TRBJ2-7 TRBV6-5 CASSYSPSYEQYF TGTGCCAGCAGTTACTCCCCCTCCTACGAGCAGTACTTC
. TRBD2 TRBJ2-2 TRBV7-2 CASSSGGDTGELFF TGTGCCAGCAGCAGCGGGGGGGACACCGGGGAGCTGTTTTTT
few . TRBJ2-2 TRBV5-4 CASSLGQNTGELFF TGTGCCAGCAGCTTGGGACAGAACACCGGGGAGCTGTTTTTT
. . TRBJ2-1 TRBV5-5 CASSTGQYNEQFF TGTGCCAGCAGCACGGGACAATACAATGAGCAGTTCTTC
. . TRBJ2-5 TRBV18 CASSPGRGEETQYF TGTGCCAGCTCACCTGGCAGGGGTGAAGAGACCCAGTACTTC
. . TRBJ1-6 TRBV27 CASSLSGTRSYNSPLHF TGTGCCAGCAGTTTATCAGGGACTCGCTCCTATAATTCACCCCTCCACTTT
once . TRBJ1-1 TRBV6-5 CASTWGANTEAFF TGTGCCAGTACCTGGGGTGCAAACACTGAAGCTTTCTTT
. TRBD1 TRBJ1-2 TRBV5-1 CASSSGTGYRSSYGYTF TGCGCCAGCAGCTCCGGGACAGGGTATCGATCTAGCTATGGCTACACCTTC
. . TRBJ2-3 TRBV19 CASRRGDTQYF TGTGCCAGTAGGAGGGGGGATACGCAGTATTTT
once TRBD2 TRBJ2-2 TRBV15 CATRGGLARNTGELFF TGTGCCACCAGAGGGGGACTAGCGCGTAACACCGGGGAGCTGTTTTTT
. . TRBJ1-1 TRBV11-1 CASSLYRETEAFF TGTGCCAGCAGCTTATACAGGGAGACTGAAGCTTTCTTT
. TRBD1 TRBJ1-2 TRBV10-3 CAISATTGVYGYTF TGTGCCATCAGTGCGACGACAGGGGTCTATGGCTACACCTTC
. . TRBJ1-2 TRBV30 CAWSYLTGGYGYTF TGTGCCTGGAGTTACCTGACGGGGGGGTATGGCTACACCTTC
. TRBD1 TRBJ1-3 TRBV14 CASSLTGGDGNTIYF TGTGCCAGCAGCTTAACAGGGGGCGATGGAAACACCATATATTTT
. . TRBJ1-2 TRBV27 CASSLTAANYGYTF TGTGCCAGCAGTTTGACAGCCGCTAACTATGGCTACACCTTC
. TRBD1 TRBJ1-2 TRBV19 CATARQGVDYGYTF TGTGCCACCGCCAGACAGGGGGTCGACTATGGCTACACCTTC
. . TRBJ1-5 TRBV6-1 CASSPTDILNQPQHF TGTGCCAGCAGTCCTACCGACATTCTAAATCAGCCCCAGCATTTT
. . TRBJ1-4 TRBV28 CASRPTGTNEKLFF TGTGCCAGCAGGCCTACAGGTACTAATGAAAAACTGTTTTTT
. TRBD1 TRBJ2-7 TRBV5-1 CASRGDSSYEQYF TGCGCCAGCAGGGGGGACAGCTCCTACGAGCAGTACTTC
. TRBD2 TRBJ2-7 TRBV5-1 CASSFPRHGTSGAYEQYF TGCGCCAGCAGCTTTCCCAGACACGGGACTAGCGGGGCCTACGAGCAGTACTTC
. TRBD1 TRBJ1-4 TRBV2 CASKGQGGQSEKLFF TGTGCCAGCAAGGGACAGGGAGGCCAAAGTGAAAAACTGTTTTTT
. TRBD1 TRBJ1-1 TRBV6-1 CASSVNRGNTEAFF TGTGCCAGCAGTGTAAACAGGGGGAACACTGAAGCTTTCTTT
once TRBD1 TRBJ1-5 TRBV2 CASSETLTGGKQPQHF TGTGCCAGCAGTGAAACCTTGACAGGGGGAAAGCAGCCCCAGCATTTT
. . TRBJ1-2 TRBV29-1 CSVEGRARLGYTF TGCAGCGTTGAAGGCAGGGCGCGTTTAGGCTACACCTTC
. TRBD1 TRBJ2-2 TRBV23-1 CASSQDQGQGRTGELFF TGCGCCAGCAGTCAGGATCAGGGACAGGGGCGGACCGGGGAGCTGTTTTTT
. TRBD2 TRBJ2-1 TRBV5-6 CASSFVQRGGRNEQFF TGTGCCAGCAGCTTTGTTCAGCGGGGAGGGCGCAATGAGCAGTTCTTC
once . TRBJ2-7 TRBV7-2 CASSPRDGGREQYF TGTGCCAGCAGCCCCAGGGATGGGGGGCGGGAGCAGTACTTC
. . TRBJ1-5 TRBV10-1 CASSLDLNQPQHF TGCGCCAGCAGTCTGGATCTCAATCAGCCCCAGCATTTT
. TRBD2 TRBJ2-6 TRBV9 CASSVWASGSIGGANVLTF TGTGCCAGCAGCGTCTGGGCTAGCGGGAGTATTGGAGGGGCCAACGTCCTGACTTTC
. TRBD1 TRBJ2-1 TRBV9 CASSVGIGTGWFNEQFF TGTGCCAGCAGCGTAGGGATAGGGACAGGGTGGTTCAATGAGCAGTTCTTC
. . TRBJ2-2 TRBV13 CASSYLDTGELFF TGTGCCAGCAGCTACTTAGACACCGGGGAGCTGTTTTTT
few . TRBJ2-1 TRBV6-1 CASQGSDYNEQFF TGTGCCAGCCAGGGGAGCGATTACAATGAGCAGTTCTTC
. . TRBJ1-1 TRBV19 CASNDPNTEAFF TGTGCCAGTAATGACCCGAACACTGAAGCTTTCTTT